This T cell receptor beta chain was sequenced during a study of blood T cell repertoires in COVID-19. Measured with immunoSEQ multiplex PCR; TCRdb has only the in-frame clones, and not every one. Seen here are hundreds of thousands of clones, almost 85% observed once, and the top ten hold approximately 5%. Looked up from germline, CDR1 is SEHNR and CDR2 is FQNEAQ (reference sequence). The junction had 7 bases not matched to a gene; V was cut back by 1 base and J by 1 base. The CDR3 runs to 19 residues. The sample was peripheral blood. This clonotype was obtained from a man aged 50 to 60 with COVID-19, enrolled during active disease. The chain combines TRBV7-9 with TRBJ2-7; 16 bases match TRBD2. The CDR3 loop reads CASSLEGTSGGAWSYEQYF. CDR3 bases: TGTGCCAGCAGCTTAGAGGGGACTAGCGGGGGGGCCTGGTCCTACGAGCAGTACTTC.